The entry that follows covers one T cell receptor beta chain sequence. These data come from a study of OX40 agonist ivuxolimab in advanced cancers. Study overall: With a range of about 20 to 79, age averaged approximately 64 years, and around 83% were male.

Between the trimmed V and J ends, which lost 5 bases and 1 base, there was a span of 15 bases. The CDR3 has 16 amino acids. Germline V lookup: CDR1 SGHTA, CDR2 FQGTGA. The data were produced by immunoSEQ multiplex PCR, yet TCRdb's version contains in-frame clones alone and is incomplete. In the table there are about 95,000 clones, approximately 85% of which are singletons. The TCR was taken from an adult with an advanced solid tumor such as melanoma, head and neck, liver or kidney cancer. The chain carries TRBV7-3 and TRBJ2-1; perhaps TRBD1 as D (6 bases). The source material was CD4+ or CD8+ T cells sorted from blood, sampled in a trial of the OX40 agonist ivuxolimab. The CDR3 spells CASSGQSWGSYNEQFF. Written as DNA, the CDR3 is TGTGCCAGCAGCGGACAGTCCTGGGGATCCTACAATGAGCAGTTCTTC.